The rows below give T cell receptor beta chains drawn from one sample of a study of immune characterization of retroperitoneal liposarcoma. In TCRdb, the PCR reads were re-called with MiXCR into one record per CDR3 protein. The table has approximately 11,000 distinct CDR3 sequences, 22% seen once; the top ten hold around 8.9%. Sequencing used blood. All receptors derive from a female donor with retroperitoneal liposarcoma. The CDR3 runs from the conserved cysteine through the conserved F or W. D genes are given only for firm matches. A clone size is listed for some rows: how often the clone was seen (once, few, many), or a class if it is expanded.

J gene,D gene,clone size,V gene,CDR3 DNA,CDR3 protein
TRBJ2-1,TRBD2,large,TRBV12-3/TRBV12-4,TGTGCCAGCAGTTTTGGGGCGGGGGGGTACAATGAGCAGTTCTTC,CASSFGAGGYNEQFF
TRBJ2-1,.,.,TRBV7-6,TGTGCCAGCAGCTCCGTCCCACGGGACACGTCCTACAATGAGCAGTTCTTC,CASSSVPRDTSYNEQFF
TRBJ2-7,.,medium-sized,TRBV6-1,TGTGCCAGCAGGGCTTCGGGGCTTTTGATCGACTACGAGCAGTACTTC,CASRASGLLIDYEQYF
TRBJ2-1,TRBD2,.,TRBV7-8,TGTGCCAGCAGCTTAATGGGCGGGAGAACGAATGAGCAGTTCTTC,CASSLMGGRTNEQFF
TRBJ2-1,.,large,TRBV6-1,TGTGCCAGCAGACCCCATAGGACCTACGAGCAGTATTTC,CASRPHRTYEQYF
TRBJ2-7,.,few,TRBV7-2,TGTGCCAGCAGCTTGGGAGCGGAGAGGACCTACGAGCAGTACTTC,CASSLGAERTYEQYF
TRBJ2-7,TRBD1,.,TRBV27,TGTGCCAGCAGCCTGGGACAGGGCGTCTACAATGAGCAGTACTTC,CASSLGQGVYNEQYF
TRBJ2-1,.,.,TRBV5-1,TGCGCCAGCAGCTTGGCCCCGGAAAATGAGCAGTTCTTC,CASSLAPENEQFF
TRBJ2-7,.,few,TRBV6-1,TGTGCCAGCATGGGCTCCTCCGAGCAGTACTTC,CASMGSSEQYF
TRBJ2-3,.,many,TRBV12-5,TGTGCTAGTTCCCCGCCGGAGGCTAGCACAGATACGCAGTATTTT,CASSPPEASTDTQYF
TRBJ2-5,.,medium-sized,TRBV12-3/TRBV12-4,TGTGCCAGCAGTGGGGACAAGGAGACCCAGTACTTC,CASSGDKETQYF
TRBJ2-1,.,large,TRBV27,TGTGCCAGCAGCCCACGCCTTGATTACAATGAGCAGTTCTTC,CASSPRLDYNEQFF
TRBJ2-1,TRBD2,many,TRBV6-6,TGTGCCAGCAGTTACTTACCCGGGACTAGCGGTGAGAATGAGCAGTTCTTC,CASSYLPGTSGENEQFF
TRBJ2-3,TRBD2,few,TRBV7-3,TGTGCCAGCAGCCGTAGATCGGGAGGGAGGGCAGATACGCAGTATTTT,CASSRRSGGRADTQYF
TRBJ2-7,.,few,TRBV4-1,TGCGCCAGCAGCCAAGACCCCTTAGATGGGGGCTCGTACGAGCAGTACTTC,CASSQDPLDGGSYEQYF
TRBJ1-6,.,few,TRBV6-5,TGTGCCAGCAGTTACGGGAGGGCAGCGGATTCACCCCTCCACTTT,CASSYGRAADSPLHF
TRBJ1-1,.,.,TRBV19,TGTGCCAGTAGTATGGACAGTACGAACACTGAAGCTTTCTTT,CASSMDSTNTEAFF
TRBJ2-7,TRBD2,many,TRBV6-1,TGTGCCAGCACTCTAATAGCGGGAGGCCGCTCCGACGAGCAGTACTTC,CASTLIAGGRSDEQYF
TRBJ2-1,.,few,TRBV7-8,TGTGCCAGCAGCTTATTGAACGAGCAGTTCTTC,CASSLLNEQFF
TRBJ2-4,TRBD2,.,TRBV12-3/TRBV12-4,TGTGCCAGCAGCCCACCTAGCGGGAGGGAATTCTGGAACATTCAGTACTTC,CASSPPSGREFWNIQYF
TRBJ2-7,TRBD2,medium-sized,TRBV12-3/TRBV12-4,TGTGCCAGCAGTTTGGGGGGGAGGGTGGGCGAGCAGTACTTC,CASSLGGRVGEQYF
TRBJ1-1,TRBD1,.,TRBV28,TGTGCCAGCAGTGAGCGGACAGGGGAGTGGACTGAAGCTTTCTTT,CASSERTGEWTEAFF
TRBJ2-1,TRBD1,medium-sized,TRBV6-1,TGTGCCAGCGCGAACAGGGGTTCCTACAATGAGCAGTTCTTC,CASANRGSYNEQFF
TRBJ2-3,.,medium-sized,TRBV6-1,TGTGCCAGCAGGAGACCGGGGGCAGAGGATACGCAGTATTTT,CASRRPGAEDTQYF
TRBJ2-1,.,many,TRBV11-3,TGTGCCAGCAGCTTGGGCAGGGATAATGAGCAGTTCTTC,CASSLGRDNEQFF
TRBJ2-5,.,medium-sized,TRBV12-3/TRBV12-4,TGTGCCAGCAGTCCAGGGGCCTCTGGGATAACCCAGTACTTC,CASSPGASGITQYF
TRBJ2-1,TRBD2,medium-sized,TRBV6-1,TGTGCCAGCAGGTTAGCGGGAGGGCCGGGGAATGAGCAGTTCTTC,CASRLAGGPGNEQFF
TRBJ2-5,.,.,TRBV12-3/TRBV12-4,TGTGCCAGCACCTTGGGGGGTTCCCAAGAGACCCAGTACTTC,CASTLGGSQETQYF
TRBJ2-1,TRBD2,medium-sized,TRBV27,TGTGCCAGCAGACCTCCGGGTCATAGCGGGAGTTGGAATGAGCAGTTCTTC,CASRPPGHSGSWNEQFF
TRBJ2-1,.,.,TRBV7-8,TGTGCCAGCAGCTTAGGGTTATTGGGGGAGTGGAGGAATGAGCAGTTCTTC,CASSLGLLGEWRNEQFF
TRBJ2-1,TRBD2,.,TRBV6-6,TGTGCCAGCAGTTACTCTAGGTCTAGCGGGAGTATATACAATGAGCAGTTCTTC,CASSYSRSSGSIYNEQFF
TRBJ2-1,.,few,TRBV24-1,TGTGCCACCAGTCCCGCTCGGGGGCAGCTCAGTCACAATGAGCAGTTCTTC,CATSPARGQLSHNEQFF
TRBJ1-1,.,.,TRBV12-3/TRBV12-4,TGTGCCAGCAGTTCCGGGACCAACACTGAAGCTTTCTTT,CASSSGTNTEAFF
TRBJ2-7,.,.,TRBV6-6,TGTGCCAGCAGTTACGGCGCAAGGCTAGTGGGCTACGAGCAGTACTTC,CASSYGARLVGYEQYF
TRBJ2-1,TRBD2,many,TRBV12-3/TRBV12-4,TGTGCCAGCAGTTCCGGGACTAGCGCATACAATGAGCAGTTCTTC,CASSSGTSAYNEQFF
TRBJ2-5,TRBD2,many,TRBV12-3/TRBV12-4,TGTGCCAGCAAAAAATATAGCGGGGAAGAGACCCAGTACTTC,CASKKYSGEETQYF
TRBJ2-5,TRBD2,large,TRBV6-1,TGTGCCAGCAGTGATCTGTGGGGGGGTGGTGAGACCCAGTACTTC,CASSDLWGGGETQYF
TRBJ1-1,.,few,TRBV11-3,TGTGCCAGCAGCTCCAGCTTGAACACTGAAGCTTTCTTT,CASSSSLNTEAFF
TRBJ2-3,.,.,TRBV4-1,TGCGCCAGCAGCCAAGATCTGAAGTGGACAGATACGCAGTATTTT,CASSQDLKWTDTQYF
TRBJ2-5,.,.,TRBV12-5,TGTGCTAGTGGCCCTGTCCAAGAGACCCAGTACTTC,CASGPVQETQYF
TRBJ2-1,.,.,TRBV7-2,TGTGCCAGCAGCTCCTATGGACTAAGAAATGAGCAGTTCTTC,CASSSYGLRNEQFF
TRBJ2-3,.,many,TRBV6-6,TGTGCCAGCAGTTACTCGGGCAGAGTCAGAGATACGCAGTATTTT,CASSYSGRVRDTQYF
TRBJ2-2,.,many,TRBV6-4,TGTGCCAGCAGTGCAGCGGAAGACACCGGGGAGCTGTTTTTT,CASSAAEDTGELFF
TRBJ2-3,TRBD2,.,TRBV5-6,TGTGCCAGCAGCTTAGGGACTACTAGCACAGATACGCAGTATTTT,CASSLGTTSTDTQYF
TRBJ1-6,TRBD1,.,TRBV27,TGTGCCAGCAGTTTGGACAGGGGGCATTCACCCCTCCACTTT,CASSLDRGHSPLHF